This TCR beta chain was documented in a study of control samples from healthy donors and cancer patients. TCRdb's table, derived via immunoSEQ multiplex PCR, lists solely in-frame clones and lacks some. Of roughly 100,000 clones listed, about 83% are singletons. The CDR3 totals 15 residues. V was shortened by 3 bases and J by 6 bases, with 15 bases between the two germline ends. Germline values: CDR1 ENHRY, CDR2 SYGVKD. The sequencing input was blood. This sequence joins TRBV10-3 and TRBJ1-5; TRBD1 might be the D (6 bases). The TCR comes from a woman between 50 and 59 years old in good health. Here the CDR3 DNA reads TGTGCCATCAGTGACGGACAGTTTGTAGGTCAGCCCCAGCATTTT. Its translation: CAISDGQFVGQPQHF.